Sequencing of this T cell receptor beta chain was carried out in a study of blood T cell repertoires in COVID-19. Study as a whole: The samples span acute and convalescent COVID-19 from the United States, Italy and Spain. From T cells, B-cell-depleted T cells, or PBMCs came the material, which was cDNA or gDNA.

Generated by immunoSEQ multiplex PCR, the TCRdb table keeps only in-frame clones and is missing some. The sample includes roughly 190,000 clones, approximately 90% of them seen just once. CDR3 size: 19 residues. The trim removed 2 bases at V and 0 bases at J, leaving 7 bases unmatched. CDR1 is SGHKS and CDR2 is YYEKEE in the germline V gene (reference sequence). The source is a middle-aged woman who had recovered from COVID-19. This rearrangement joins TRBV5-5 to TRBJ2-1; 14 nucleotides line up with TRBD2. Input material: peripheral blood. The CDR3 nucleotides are TGTGCCAGCAGCTTCGGACTAGCGGGAGGACCCTCCTCCTACAATGAGCAGTTCTTC. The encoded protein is CASSFGLAGGPSSYNEQFF.